Shown below are 10 T cell receptor beta chains from a single sample sequenced in a study of blood T cell repertoires in COVID-19. Here immunoSEQ multiplex PCR was the method, and the copy in TCRdb shows in-frame clones only, minus some. The sample holds 120,000 to 150,000 clones, 75% to 90% seen once. The sample consisted of peripheral blood. The receptors stem from a human donor in a cohort sampled during active COVID-19.

The chain joins TRBV15 to TRBJ2-1, with a possible D match to TRBD2 (5 bases). The CDR3 is made up of 14 amino acids. V was pared by 10 bases and J by 10 bases, with 23 bases between. Germline lookup yields CDR1 LNHNV and CDR2 YYDKDF (reference sequence). CDR3 in amino acids: CAIARSHAGGEQFF. CDR3 DNA: TGTGCCATCGCGCGGAGCCACGCGGGCGGGGAGCAGTTCTTC.

Regarding this clone: Because the CDR3's place on the DNA is in doubt, the DNA is left out and the CDR3 is given as listed by TCRdb. The rearrangement links TRBV6-6 to TRBJ1-4. Germline lookup yields CDR1 MNHNY and CDR2 SVGAGI (reference sequence). The CDR3 adds up to 15 amino acids, both ends counted. The CDR3 protein is CASSSSSATNEKLFF.

The CDR3 loop is CASSSSGAHEQYV. The CDR3 coding sequence is TGTGCCAGCAGTTCTTCAGGGGCCCACGAGCAGTACGTC. V gene TRBV28 combines with J gene TRBJ2-7; D perhaps matches TRBD1 (6 bases). Germline V CDR1 and CDR2: MDHEN, SYDVKM. This CDR3 region has 13 residues. Trimming left V 4 bases short and J 5 bases short, with 12 bases between.

The rearrangement uses TRBV5-8 and TRBJ2-6; possible D gene TRBD1, 5 bases. Trimming took 1 base from V and 0 from J, leaving 5 bases between them. Germline values: CDR1 SGHTS, CDR2 YDEGEE. CDR3 size: 15 residues. The chain's CDR3 is CASSLQGSGANVLTF. CDR3 nucleotide sequence: TGTGCCAGCAGCTTGCAGGGCTCTGGGGCCAACGTCCTGACTTTC.

The table lists this clone with a few counts. J is TRBJ1-5 and V is TRBV4-2, with 9 bases fitting TRBD1. Germline CDR1 LGHNA, CDR2 YNFKEQ. V gave up 0 bases and J gave up 8 bases; unmatched junction bases: 8. The CDR3 totals 16 residues. The CDR3 here is CASSQDPTGGREPQHF. CDR3 sequence (DNA): TGTGCCAGCAGCCAAGATCCGACAGGGGGTAGGGAGCCCCAGCATTTT.

This rearrangement joins TRBV5-5 to TRBJ2-5; TRBD1 agrees at 8 bases. Trimming took 0 bases from V and 5 from J; bases not matched to a gene: 3. CDR3 length equals 14 residues. The germline V gene encodes CDR1 SGHKS and CDR2 YYEKEE (reference sequence). The CDR3 sequence is CASSLVDRGETQYF. Written as DNA, the CDR3 is TGTGCCAGCAGCTTGGTTGACAGGGGTGAGACCCAGTACTTC.

The rearrangement uses TRBV28 and TRBJ1-5, with D unclear. The length of the CDR3 is 16 residues. Trimming shortened V by 5 bases and J by 0 bases, and 14 bases separated the two germline ends. Germline V CDR1 and CDR2: MDHEN, SYDVKM. CDR3 DNA sequence: TGTGCCAGCAGTCCCTCGGGAGCGGTTAGCAATCAGCCCCAGCATTTT. Its translation is CASSPSGAVSNQPQHF.

CDR3 nucleotides: TGTGCCAGCAGCAAACGGACAGGGGGCAGTTCACCCCTCCACTTT. Protein sequence: CASSKRTGGSSPLHF. V is TRBV5-8 and J is TRBJ1-6; TRBD1 agrees at 11 bases. Germline V CDR1 and CDR2: SGHTS, YDEGEE. The CDR3 covers 15 residues. Trimming removed 4 bases from V and 9 bases from J; junction bases left unmatched: 6.

The chain has TRBV10-3 and TRBJ2-7; 8 nucleotides align to TRBD1. The germline V gene encodes CDR1 ENHRY and CDR2 SYGVKD. The CDR3 consists of 14 residues. V was pared by 6 bases and J by 1 base, with 5 bases of the junction left unmatched. The DNA of the CDR3 is TGTGCCATCAGCCAAGGGGACAGGTCCTACGAGCAGTACTTC. The encoded protein is CAISQGDRSYEQYF.

This chain uses TRBV3-1 (or the pseudogene TRBV3-2) with TRBJ2-5; TRBD2 aligns across 13 bases. This CDR3 has 16 amino acids. Trimming at V came to 2 bases and at J to 5 bases, leaving 5 bases not matched to a gene. Germline CDR1 is LGHDT and CDR2 is YNNKEL (reference sequence). CDR3 in DNA: TGTGCCAGCAGCCAAACTAGCGGGAGGGCCGGGGAGACCCAGTACTTC. Amino acid sequence: CASSQTSGRAGETQYF.